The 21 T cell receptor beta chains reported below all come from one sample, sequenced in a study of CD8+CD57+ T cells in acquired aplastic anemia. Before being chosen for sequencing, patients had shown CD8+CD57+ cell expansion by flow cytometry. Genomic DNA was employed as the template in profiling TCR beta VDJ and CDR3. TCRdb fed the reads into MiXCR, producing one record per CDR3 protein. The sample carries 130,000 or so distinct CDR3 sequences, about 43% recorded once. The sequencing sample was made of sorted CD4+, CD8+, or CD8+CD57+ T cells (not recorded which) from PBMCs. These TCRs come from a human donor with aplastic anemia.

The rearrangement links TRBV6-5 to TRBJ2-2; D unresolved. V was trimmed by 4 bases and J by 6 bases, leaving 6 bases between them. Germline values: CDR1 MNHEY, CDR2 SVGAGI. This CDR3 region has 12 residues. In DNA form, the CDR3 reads TGTGCCAGCAGTTCTACCTCCGGGGAGCTGTTTTTT. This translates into CASSSTSGELFF.

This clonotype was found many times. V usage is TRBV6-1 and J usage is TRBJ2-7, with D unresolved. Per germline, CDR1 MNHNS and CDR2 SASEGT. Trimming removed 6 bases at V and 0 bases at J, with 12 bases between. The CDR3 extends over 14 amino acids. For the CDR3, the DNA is TGTGCCAGCAGCAGATCAGGCGTCTCCTACGAGCAGTACTTC. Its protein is CASSRSGVSYEQYF.

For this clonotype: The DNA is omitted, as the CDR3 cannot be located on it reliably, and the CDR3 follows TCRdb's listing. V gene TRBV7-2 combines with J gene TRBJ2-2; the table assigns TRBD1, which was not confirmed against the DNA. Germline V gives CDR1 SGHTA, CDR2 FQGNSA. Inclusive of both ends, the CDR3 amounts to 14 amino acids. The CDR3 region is CASNFGQGAGELVF.

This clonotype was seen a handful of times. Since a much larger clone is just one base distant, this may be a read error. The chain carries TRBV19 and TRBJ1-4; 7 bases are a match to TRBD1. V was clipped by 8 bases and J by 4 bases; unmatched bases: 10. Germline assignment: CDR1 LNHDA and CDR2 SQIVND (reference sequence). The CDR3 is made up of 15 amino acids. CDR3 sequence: CASSTGAGGNEKLFF. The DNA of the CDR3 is TGTGCCAGTTCGACCGGGGCAGGGGGTAATGAAAAACTGTTTTTT.

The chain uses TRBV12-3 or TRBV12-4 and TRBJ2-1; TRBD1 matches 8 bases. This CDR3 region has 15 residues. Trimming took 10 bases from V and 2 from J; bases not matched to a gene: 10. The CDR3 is CATSAGTGPYNEQFF. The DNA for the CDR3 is TGTGCCACCAGCGCCGGGACAGGACCCTACAATGAGCAGTTCTTC.

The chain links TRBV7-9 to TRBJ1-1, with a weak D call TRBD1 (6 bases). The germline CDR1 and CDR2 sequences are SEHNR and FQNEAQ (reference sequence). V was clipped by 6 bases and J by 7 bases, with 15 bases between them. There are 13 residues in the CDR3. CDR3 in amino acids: CASRGQGIGEAFF. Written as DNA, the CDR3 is TGTGCCAGCAGGGGGCAGGGGATCGGTGAAGCTTTCTTT.

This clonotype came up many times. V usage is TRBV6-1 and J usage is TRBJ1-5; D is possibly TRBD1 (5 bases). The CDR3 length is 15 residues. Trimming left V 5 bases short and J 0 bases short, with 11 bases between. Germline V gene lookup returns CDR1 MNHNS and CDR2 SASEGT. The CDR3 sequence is CASSRTDNSNQPQHF. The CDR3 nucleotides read TGTGCCAGCAGTCGGACGGACAATAGCAATCAGCCCCAGCATTTT.

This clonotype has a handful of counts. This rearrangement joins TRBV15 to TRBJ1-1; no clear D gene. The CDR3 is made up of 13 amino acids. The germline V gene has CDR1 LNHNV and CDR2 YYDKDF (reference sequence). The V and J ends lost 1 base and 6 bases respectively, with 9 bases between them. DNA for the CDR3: TGTGCCACCAGCAGAGTTTTAGGGTCTGAAGCTTTCTTT. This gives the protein CATSRVLGSEAFF.

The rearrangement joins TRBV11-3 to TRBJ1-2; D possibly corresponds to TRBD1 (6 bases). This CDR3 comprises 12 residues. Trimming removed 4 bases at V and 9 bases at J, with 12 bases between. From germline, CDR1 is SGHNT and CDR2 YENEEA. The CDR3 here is CASSYERGSYTF. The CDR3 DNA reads TGTGCCAGCAGCTACGAAAGGGGGAGCTACACCTTC.

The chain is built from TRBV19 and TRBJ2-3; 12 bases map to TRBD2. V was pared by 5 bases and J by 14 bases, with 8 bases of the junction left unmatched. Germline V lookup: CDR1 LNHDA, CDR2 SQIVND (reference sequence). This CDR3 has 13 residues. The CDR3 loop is CASSPTLAGGLYF. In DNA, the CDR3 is TGTGCCAGTAGTCCAACACTAGCGGGAGGACTGTATTTT.

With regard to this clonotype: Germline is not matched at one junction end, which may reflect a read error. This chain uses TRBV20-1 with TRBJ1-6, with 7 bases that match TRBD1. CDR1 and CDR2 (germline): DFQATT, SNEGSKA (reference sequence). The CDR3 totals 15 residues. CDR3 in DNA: TGCAGTGCTAGAGGCAGGGACAGTCAAAATTCACCCCTCCACTTC. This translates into CSARGRDSQNSPLHF.

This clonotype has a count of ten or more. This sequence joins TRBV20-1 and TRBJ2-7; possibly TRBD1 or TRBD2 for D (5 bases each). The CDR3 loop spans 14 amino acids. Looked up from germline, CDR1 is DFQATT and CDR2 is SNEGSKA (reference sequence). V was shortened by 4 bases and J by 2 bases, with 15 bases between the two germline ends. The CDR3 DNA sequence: TGCAGTGCTATGGGGACGTTTAGTCCCTACGAGCAGTACTTC. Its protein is CSAMGTFSPYEQYF.

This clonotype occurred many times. The CDR3, as DNA: TGTGCCAGCAGCTTTGGGACAGGGAAGGGAGAGACCCAGTACTTC. This codes for CASSFGTGKGETQYF. V is TRBV11-2 and J is TRBJ2-5, with 9 bases aligning to TRBD1. Trimming cost V 3 bases and J 4 bases; bases outside gene matches: 6. The CDR3 runs to 15 residues. Per the germline V gene, CDR1 is SGHAT and CDR2 is FQNNGV.

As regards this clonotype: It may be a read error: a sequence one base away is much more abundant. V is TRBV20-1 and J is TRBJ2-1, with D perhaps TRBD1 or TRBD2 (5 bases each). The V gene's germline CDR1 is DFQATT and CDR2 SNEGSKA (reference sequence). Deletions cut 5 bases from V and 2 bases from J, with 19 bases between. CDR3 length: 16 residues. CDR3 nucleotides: TGCAGTGCTGGGGGTCGGGGAGCGGAGGCCTACAATGAGCAGTTCTTC. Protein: CSAGGRGAEAYNEQFF.

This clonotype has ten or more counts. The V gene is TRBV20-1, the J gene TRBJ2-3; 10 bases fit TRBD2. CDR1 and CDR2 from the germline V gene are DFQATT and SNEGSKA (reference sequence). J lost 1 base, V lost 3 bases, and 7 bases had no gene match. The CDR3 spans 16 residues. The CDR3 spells CSARRLAGDGTDTQYF. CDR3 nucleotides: TGCAGTGCTAGGCGGCTAGCGGGGGATGGCACAGATACGCAGTATTTT.

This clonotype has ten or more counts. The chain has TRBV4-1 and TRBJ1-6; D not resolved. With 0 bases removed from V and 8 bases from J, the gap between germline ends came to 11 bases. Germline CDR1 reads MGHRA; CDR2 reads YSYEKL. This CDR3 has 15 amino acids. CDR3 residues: CASSQDRVGYSPLHF. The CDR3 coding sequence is TGCGCCAGCAGCCAAGATAGAGTAGGGTATTCACCCCTCCACTTT.

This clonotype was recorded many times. The CDR3 sequence: CASSLGGVETQYF. The CDR3 DNA reads TGTGCCAGCAGCTTAGGGGGGGTCGAGACCCAGTACTTC. The chain uses TRBV7-2 and TRBJ2-5, with D possibly being TRBD2 (6 bases). V shed 1 base and J shed 5 bases, with 8 bases lying between them. The CDR3 extends over 13 amino acids. CDR1 SGHTA and CDR2 FQGNSA come from the germline V gene. Using reference TRBV7-2 and TRBJ2-5 for the parts outside the CDR3, the full variable domain is GAGVSQSPSNKVTEKGKDVELRCDPISGHTALYWYRQSLGQGLEFLIYFQGNSAPDKSGLPSDRFSAERTGGSVSTLTIQRTQQEDSAVYLCASSLGGVETQYFGPGTRLLVL.

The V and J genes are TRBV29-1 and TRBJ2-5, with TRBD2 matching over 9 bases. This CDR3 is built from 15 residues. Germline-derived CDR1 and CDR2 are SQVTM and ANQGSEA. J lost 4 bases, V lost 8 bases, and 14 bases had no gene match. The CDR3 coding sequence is TGCAGCATCTTATTCCTGGCGGGAGGGCCAGAGACCCAGTACTTC. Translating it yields CSILFLAGGPETQYF. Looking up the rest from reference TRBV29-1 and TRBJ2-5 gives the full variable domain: SAVISQKPSRDICQRGTSLTIQCQVDSQVTMMFWYRQQPGQSLTLIATANQGSEATYESGFVIDKFPISRPNLTFSTLTVSNMSPEDSSIYLCSILFLAGGPETQYFGPGTRLLVL.

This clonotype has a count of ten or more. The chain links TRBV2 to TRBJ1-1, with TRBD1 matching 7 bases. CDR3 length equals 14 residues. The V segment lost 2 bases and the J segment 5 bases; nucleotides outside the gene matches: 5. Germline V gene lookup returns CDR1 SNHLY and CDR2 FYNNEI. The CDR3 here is CASSEQGVGTEAFF. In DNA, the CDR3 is TGTGCCAGCAGTGAACAGGGGGTTGGGACTGAAGCTTTCTTT.

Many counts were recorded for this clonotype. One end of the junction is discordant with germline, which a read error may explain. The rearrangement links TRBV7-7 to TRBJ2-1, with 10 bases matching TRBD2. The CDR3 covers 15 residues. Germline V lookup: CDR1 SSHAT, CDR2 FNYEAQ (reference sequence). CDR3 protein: CASSPTSGVPNEQFF. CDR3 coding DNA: TGTGCTAGCAGCCCCACTAGCGGGGTCCCGAATGAGCAGTTCTTC.

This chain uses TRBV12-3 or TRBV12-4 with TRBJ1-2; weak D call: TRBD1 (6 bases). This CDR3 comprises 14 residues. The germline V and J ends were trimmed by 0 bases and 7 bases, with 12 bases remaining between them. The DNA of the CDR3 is TGTGCCAGCAGTTTAGCACAGGGAGCGGCTGGCTACACCTTC. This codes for CASSLAQGAAGYTF.